These 2 T cell receptor beta chains were sequenced from one sample in a study of CD8 T cells in ankylosing spondylitis. Study-level results: The study identified a TCR beta motif of eight highly homologous variants that appeared characteristic of ankylosing spondylitis blood.

Each CDR3 protein is one row after TCRdb ran MiXCR on the 5' RACE reads. In the table there are about 220,000 distinct CDR3 sequences, 5.5% to 7.5% of which are singletons. These TCRs are of unknown antigen specificity. Sequencing was done on a sample of blood, either unsorted or a sorted T cell fraction (not recorded which). Receptors were obtained from a male donor with ankylosing spondylitis.

J is TRBJ2-1 and V is TRBV6-2 or TRBV6-3; D call uncertain. V lost 5 bases, J lost 3 bases, and 8 bases lay in between. The CDR3 covers 13 residues. Per the germline V gene, CDR1 is MNHEY and CDR2 is SVGEGT. The CDR3 nucleotides are TGTGCCAGCAGTCCGGTTTTCTACAATGAGCAGTTCTTC. Its translation: CASSPVFYNEQFF.

This clonotype was counted at least ten times. The chain combines TRBV5-5 with TRBJ1-5; D is perhaps TRBD1 (6 bases). The V end was cut by 2 bases, the J end by 1 base, with 10 bases between. Germline lookup yields CDR1 SGHKS and CDR2 YYEKEE (reference sequence). The CDR3 runs to 15 residues. CDR3 protein: CASSFWGASNQPQHF. Written as DNA, the CDR3 is TGTGCCAGCAGCTTTTGGGGGGCGAGCAATCAGCCCCAGCATTTT.